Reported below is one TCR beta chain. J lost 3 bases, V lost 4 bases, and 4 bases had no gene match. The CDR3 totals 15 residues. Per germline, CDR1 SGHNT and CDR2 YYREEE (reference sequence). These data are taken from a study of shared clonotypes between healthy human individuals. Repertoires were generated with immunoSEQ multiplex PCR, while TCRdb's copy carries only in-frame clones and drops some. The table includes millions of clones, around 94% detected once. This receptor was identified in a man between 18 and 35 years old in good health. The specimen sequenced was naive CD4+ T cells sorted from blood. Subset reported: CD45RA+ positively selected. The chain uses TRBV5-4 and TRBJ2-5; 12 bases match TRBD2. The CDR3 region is CASSRRTSGEETQYF. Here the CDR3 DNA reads TGTGCCAGCAGCCGACGGACTAGCGGGGAAGAGACCCAGTACTTC.